The 8 T cell receptor beta chains presented below share a single source sample, sequenced in a study of early T cells in non-severe SARS-CoV-2 infection. TCRdb ran MiXCR on the 5' RACE reads and lists one entry per CDR3 protein. The sample lists 25,000 to 30,000 distinct CDR3 sequences, almost 4.5% occurring once. Sequenced material: whole blood. All receptors derive from an adult who was a healthcare worker with PCR-confirmed SARS-CoV-2 infection or an uninfected control (not recorded which).

This clonotype is deemed medium-sized (0.01 to 0.1%). V usage is TRBV5-1 and J usage is TRBJ2-3; D unclear. From germline, CDR1 is SGHRS and CDR2 YFSETQ. The V end lost 0 bases, the J end lost 0 bases, and 5 bases lay between the germline ends. The CDR3 has 14 amino acids. Written as DNA, the CDR3 is TGCGCCAGCAGCTTGGCAGACAGCACAGATACGCAGTATTTT. Its protein is CASSLADSTDTQYF.

In this sample, this clonotype turned up many times. This chain uses TRBV28 with TRBJ2-4; D unresolved. The CDR3 has 11 amino acids. Per the germline V gene, CDR1 is MDHEN and CDR2 is SYDVKM. V lost 6 bases and J lost 6, with 6 bases in between. DNA of the CDR3: TGTGCCAGCAGCCAACCAAACATTCAGTACTTC. Translated: CASSQPNIQYF.

Ten or more counts support this clonotype. The chain uses TRBV7-9 and TRBJ2-4, with D possibly being TRBD2 (6 bases). Per the germline V gene, CDR1 is SEHNR and CDR2 is FQNEAQ (reference sequence). This CDR3 has 16 residues. V dropped 7 bases and J dropped 0 bases, with 16 bases sitting between them. The DNA for the CDR3 is TGTGCCAGCAAACTTGGAGAGGGACTAGCCAAAAACATTCAGTACTTC. It encodes CASKLGEGLAKNIQYF.

This clonotype was observed at least ten times. The chain uses TRBV7-9 and TRBJ2-4; D is uncertain. This CDR3 comprises 12 residues. Trimming cost V 3 bases and J 10 bases, with 10 bases left between them. Looked up from germline, CDR1 is SEHNR and CDR2 is FQNEAQ (reference sequence). In nucleotides, the CDR3 is TGTGCCAGCAGCTTGAATACCGGGATTCAGTACTTC. As protein: CASSLNTGIQYF.

This clonotype was counted at least ten times. V and J are TRBV20-1 and TRBJ2-7, with 14 bases that match TRBD2. V shed 6 bases and J 1 base; nucleotides not matched to a gene: 5. CDR1 DFQATT and CDR2 SNEGSKA come from the germline V gene (reference sequence). The CDR3 consists of 15 residues. As DNA, the CDR3 is TGCAGTGCGAAGGGACTAGCGGGGGCATCCTACGAGCAGTACTTC. The encoded protein is CSAKGLAGASYEQYF.

This clonotype was recorded at least ten times. The chain joins TRBV30 to TRBJ2-1; TRBD1 or TRBD2 may be the D gene (5 bases each). Between the trimmed V and J ends, which lost 4 bases and 8 bases, there was a span of 12 bases. Germline V gives CDR1 GTSNPN, CDR2 SVGIG (reference sequence). This CDR3 region has 12 residues. The CDR3 DNA reads TGTGCCTGGAATGGGGCGGGCGATGAGCAGTTCTTC. Residues: CAWNGAGDEQFF.

In this sample, this clonotype turned up many times. The genes are TRBV7-3 and TRBJ1-1, with no clear D. The CDR3 consists of 13 residues. The germline CDR1 and CDR2 sequences are SGHTA and FQGTGA. V lost 5 bases and J 8 bases, leaving 15 bases between the germline ends. The CDR3 nucleotides read TGTGCCAGCAGCCCGAGCTTGACCTCCGAAGCTTTCTTT. Its protein is CASSPSLTSEAFF.

This clonotype was detected many times. The chain uses TRBV4-1 and TRBJ2-7, with D perhaps TRBD2 (5 bases). From germline, CDR1 is MGHRA and CDR2 YSYEKL. V dropped 1 base and J dropped 0 bases, with 10 bases sitting between them. The CDR3 totals 15 residues. CDR3 sequence reads: CASSQGLTSSYEQYF. CDR3 nucleotide sequence: TGCGCCAGCAGCCAAGGGTTAACTAGCTCCTACGAGCAGTACTTC.